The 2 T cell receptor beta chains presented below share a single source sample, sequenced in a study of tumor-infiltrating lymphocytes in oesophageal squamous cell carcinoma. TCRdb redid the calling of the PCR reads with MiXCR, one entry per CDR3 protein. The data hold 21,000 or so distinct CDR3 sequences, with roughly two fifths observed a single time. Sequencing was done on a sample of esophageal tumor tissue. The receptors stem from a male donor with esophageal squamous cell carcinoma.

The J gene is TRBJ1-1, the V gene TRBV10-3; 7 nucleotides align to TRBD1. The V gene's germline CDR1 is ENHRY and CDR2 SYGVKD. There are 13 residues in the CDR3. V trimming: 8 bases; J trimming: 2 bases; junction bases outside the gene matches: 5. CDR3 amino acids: CAIGRDRNTEAFF. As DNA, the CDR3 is TGTGCCATCGGGCGGGACAGAAACACTGAAGCTTTCTTT.

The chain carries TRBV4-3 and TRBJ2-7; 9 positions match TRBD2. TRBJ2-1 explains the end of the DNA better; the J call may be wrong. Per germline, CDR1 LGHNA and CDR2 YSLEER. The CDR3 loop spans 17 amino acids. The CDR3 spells CASSQRQGGRAGNEQFF. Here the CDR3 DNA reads TGCGCCAGCAGCCAACGACAAGGCGGGAGGGCGGGTAATGAGCAGTTCTTC.